This T cell receptor (beta chain) was captured by sequencing in a study of blood T cell repertoires in COVID-19. The overall study: COVID-19 samples from acute and convalescent phases originated in the United States, Italy and Spain.

This CDR3 region has 15 residues. CDR1 and CDR2 (germline): MDHEN, SYDVKM. V shed 3 bases and J shed 2 bases, with 12 bases lying between them. In the original processing: Amplifying reference gene primers gave estimates of nucleated cell counts. Profiling relied on immunoSEQ multiplex PCR, and the TCRdb table lists in-frame clones only, not all of them. The DNA gave D and trimming, while V, J and clone size come from that table. The sample shows around 100,000 clones, about 88% of them seen only once. This rearrangement joins TRBV28 to TRBJ2-3; D remains ambiguous. The sequenced sample was peripheral blood. The clonotype was recovered from a man older than 75 with acute or convalescent COVID-19. CDR3 protein: CASSFLQAHTDTQYF. CDR3 nucleotide sequence: TGTGCCAGCAGTTTCCTGCAGGCTCACACAGATACGCAGTATTTT.